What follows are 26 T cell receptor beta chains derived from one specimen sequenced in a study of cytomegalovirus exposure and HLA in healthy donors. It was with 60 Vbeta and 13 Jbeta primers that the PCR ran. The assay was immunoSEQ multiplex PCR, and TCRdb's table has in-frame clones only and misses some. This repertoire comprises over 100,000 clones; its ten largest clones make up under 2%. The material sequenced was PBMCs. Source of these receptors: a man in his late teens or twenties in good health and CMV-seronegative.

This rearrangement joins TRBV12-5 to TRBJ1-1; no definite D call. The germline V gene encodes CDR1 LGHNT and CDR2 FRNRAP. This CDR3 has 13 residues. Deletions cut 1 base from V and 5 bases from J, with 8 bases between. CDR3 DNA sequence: TGTGCTAGTGGTTTGGAAGGAGGAACTGAAGCTTTCTTT. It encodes CASGLEGGTEAFF.

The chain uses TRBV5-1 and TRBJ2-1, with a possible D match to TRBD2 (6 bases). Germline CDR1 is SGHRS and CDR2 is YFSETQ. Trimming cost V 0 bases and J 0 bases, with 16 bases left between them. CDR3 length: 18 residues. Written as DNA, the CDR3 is TGCGCCAGCAGCTTGGCCGGGACTTCCTTAAGCTCCTACAATGAGCAGTTCTTC. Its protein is CASSLAGTSLSSYNEQFF.

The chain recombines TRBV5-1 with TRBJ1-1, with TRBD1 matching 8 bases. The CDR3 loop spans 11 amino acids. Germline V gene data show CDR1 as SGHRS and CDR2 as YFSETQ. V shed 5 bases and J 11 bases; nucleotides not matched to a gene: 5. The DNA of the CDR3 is TGCGCCAGCAGGGACAGGGAAACGGCTTTCTTT. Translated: CASRDRETAFF.

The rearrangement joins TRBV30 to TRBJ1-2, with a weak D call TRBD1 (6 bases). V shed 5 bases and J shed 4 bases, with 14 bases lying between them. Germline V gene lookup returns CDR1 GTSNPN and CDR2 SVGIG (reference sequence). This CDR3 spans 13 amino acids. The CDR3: CAWVAGQSYGYTF. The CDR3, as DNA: TGTGCCTGGGTTGCCGGACAGTCCTATGGCTACACCTTC.

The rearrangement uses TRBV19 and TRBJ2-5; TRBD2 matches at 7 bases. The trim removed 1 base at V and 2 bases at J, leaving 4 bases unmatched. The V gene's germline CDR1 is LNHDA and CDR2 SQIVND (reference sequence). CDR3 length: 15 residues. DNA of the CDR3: TGTGCCAGTAGTATAGGGGTGGGGGGGCAAGAGACCCAGTACTTC. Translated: CASSIGVGGQETQYF.

This CDR3 reads CASSLGLFGQAGDEQFF. Written as DNA, the CDR3 is TGTGCCAGCAGCCTGGGTTTGTTTGGACAGGCGGGCGATGAGCAGTTCTTC. The chain couples TRBV5-6 to TRBJ2-1, with 7 positions matching TRBD1. This CDR3 has 17 amino acids. Trimming cost V 4 bases and J 8 bases; bases outside gene matches: 18. Germline V gene lookup returns CDR1 SGHDT and CDR2 YYEEEE.

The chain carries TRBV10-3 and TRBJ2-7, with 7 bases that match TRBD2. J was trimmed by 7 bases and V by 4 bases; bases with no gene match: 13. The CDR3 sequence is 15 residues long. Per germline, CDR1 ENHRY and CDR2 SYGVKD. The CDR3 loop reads CAISAVGAGTGEQYF. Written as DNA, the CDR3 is TGTGCCATCAGTGCCGTAGGAGCGGGAACGGGTGAGCAGTACTTC.

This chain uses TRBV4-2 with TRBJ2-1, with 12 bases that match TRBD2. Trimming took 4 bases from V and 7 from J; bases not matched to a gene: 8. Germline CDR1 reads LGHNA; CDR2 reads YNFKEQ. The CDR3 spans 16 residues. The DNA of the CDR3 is TGTGCCAGCAGCCGAATGACTAGCGGGAGTTCAAATGAGCAGTTCTTC. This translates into CASSRMTSGSSNEQFF.

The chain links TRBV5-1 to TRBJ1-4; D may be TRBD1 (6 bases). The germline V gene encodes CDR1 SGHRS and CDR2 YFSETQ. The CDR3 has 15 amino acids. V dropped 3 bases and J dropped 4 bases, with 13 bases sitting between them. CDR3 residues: CASSSLTGSNEKLFF. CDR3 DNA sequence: TGCGCCAGCAGCTCCCTCACAGGGAGTAATGAAAAACTGTTTTTT.

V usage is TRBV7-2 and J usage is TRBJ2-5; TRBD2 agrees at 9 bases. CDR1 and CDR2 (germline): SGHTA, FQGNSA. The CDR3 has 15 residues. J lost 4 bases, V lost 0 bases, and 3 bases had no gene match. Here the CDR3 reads CASSLALAGRETQYF. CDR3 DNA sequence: TGTGCCAGCAGCTTAGCTCTAGCGGGGAGAGAGACCCAGTACTTC.

The CDR3 reads CASSLEQSYGYTF. The CDR3 DNA reads as TGTGCCAGCAGCTTGGAACAGAGCTATGGCTACACCTTC. The V and J genes are TRBV5-6 and TRBJ1-2, with unresolved D. Germline CDR1 is SGHDT and CDR2 is YYEEEE. V was trimmed by 0 bases and J by 4 bases, leaving 7 bases between them. CDR3 size: 13 residues.

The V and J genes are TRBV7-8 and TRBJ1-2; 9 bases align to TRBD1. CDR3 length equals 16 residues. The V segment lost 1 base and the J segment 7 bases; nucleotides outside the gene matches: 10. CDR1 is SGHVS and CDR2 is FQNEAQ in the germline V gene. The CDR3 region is CASSLGTGAHVGGYTF. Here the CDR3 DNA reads TGTGCCAGCAGCTTAGGGACAGGGGCCCACGTTGGTGGCTACACCTTC.

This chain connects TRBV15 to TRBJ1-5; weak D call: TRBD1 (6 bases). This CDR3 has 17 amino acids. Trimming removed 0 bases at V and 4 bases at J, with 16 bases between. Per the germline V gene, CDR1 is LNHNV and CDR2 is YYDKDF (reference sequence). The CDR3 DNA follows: TGTGCCACCAGCAGAGAATGGGGGACAAGCGTAAATCAGCCCCAGCATTTT. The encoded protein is CATSREWGTSVNQPQHF. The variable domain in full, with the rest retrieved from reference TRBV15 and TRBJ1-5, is DAMVIQNPRYQVTQFGKPVTLSCSQTLNHNVMYWYQQKSSQAPKLLFHYYDKDFNNEADTPDNFQSRRPNTSFCFLDIRSPGLGDTAMYLCATSREWGTSVNQPQHFGDGTRLSIL.

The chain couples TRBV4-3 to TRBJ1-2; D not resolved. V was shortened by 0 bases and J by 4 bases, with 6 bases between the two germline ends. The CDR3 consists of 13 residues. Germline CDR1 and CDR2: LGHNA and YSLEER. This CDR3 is CASSQEPGYGYTF. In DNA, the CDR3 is TGCGCCAGCAGCCAAGAGCCCGGCTATGGCTACACCTTC.

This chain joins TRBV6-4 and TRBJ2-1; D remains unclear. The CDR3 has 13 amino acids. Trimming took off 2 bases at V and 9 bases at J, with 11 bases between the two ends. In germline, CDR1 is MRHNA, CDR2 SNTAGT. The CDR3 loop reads CASSDVQFGEQFF. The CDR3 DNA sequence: TGTGCCAGCAGTGACGTCCAGTTTGGTGAGCAGTTCTTC.

The CDR3, as DNA: TGTGCCAGCAGCGCCCTGTCTCTCTACACCTTC. Protein: CASSALSLYTF. The chain links TRBV9 to TRBJ1-2; unclear D gene. The V gene's germline CDR1 is SGDLS and CDR2 YYNGEE. The CDR3 covers 11 residues. V was cut by 3 bases and J by 10 bases, with 10 bases left in between.

CDR3: CASSLAGTGQNEQYF. The CDR3 DNA reads TGCGCCAGCAGCTTGGCCGGGACAGGGCAGAACGAGCAGTACTTC. The V call is TRBV5-1, the J call TRBJ2-7, with 9 bases aligning to TRBD1. From germline, CDR1 is SGHRS and CDR2 YFSETQ. The J segment lost 5 bases and the V segment lost 0 bases, leaving 6 bases of the junction unmatched. This CDR3 contains 15 residues.

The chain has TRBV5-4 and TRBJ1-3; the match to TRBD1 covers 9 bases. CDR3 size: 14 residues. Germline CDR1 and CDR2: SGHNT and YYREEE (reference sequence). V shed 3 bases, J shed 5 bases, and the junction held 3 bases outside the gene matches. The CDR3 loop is CASSSGQGRNTIYF. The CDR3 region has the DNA TGTGCCAGCAGCTCCGGACAGGGGAGAAACACCATATATTTT.

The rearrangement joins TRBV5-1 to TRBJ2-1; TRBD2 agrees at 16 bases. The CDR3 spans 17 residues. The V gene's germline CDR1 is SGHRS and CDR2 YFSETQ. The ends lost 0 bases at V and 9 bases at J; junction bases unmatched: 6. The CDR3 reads CASSLAVGLAGGSEQFF. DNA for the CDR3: TGCGCCAGCAGCTTGGCCGTGGGACTAGCGGGGGGGAGTGAGCAGTTCTTC.

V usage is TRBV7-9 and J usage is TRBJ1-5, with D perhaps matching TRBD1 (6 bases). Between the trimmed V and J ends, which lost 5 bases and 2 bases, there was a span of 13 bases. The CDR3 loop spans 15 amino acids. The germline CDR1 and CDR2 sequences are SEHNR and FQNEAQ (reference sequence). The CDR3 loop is CASSPTGSGNQPQHF. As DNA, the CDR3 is TGTGCCAGCAGCCCTACAGGGAGCGGCAATCAGCCCCAGCATTTT.

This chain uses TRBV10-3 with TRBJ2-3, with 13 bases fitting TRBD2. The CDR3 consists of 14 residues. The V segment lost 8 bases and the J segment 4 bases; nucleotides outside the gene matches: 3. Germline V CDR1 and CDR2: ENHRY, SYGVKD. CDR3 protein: CAIGTSGIADTQYF. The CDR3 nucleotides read TGTGCCATCGGGACTAGCGGGATCGCAGATACGCAGTATTTT.

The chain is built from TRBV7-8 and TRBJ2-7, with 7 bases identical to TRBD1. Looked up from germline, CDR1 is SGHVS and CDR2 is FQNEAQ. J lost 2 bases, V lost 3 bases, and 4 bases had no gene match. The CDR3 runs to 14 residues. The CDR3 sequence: CASSFSQGPYEQYF. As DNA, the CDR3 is TGTGCCAGCAGCTTCTCACAGGGGCCCTACGAGCAGTACTTC.

The CDR3 reads CASRSGGADTQYF. CDR3 in DNA: TGTGCCAGCCGATCAGGGGGAGCTGATACGCAGTATTTT. V is TRBV27 and J is TRBJ2-3; 7 bases align to TRBD1. The CDR3 is made up of 13 amino acids. Germline assignment: CDR1 MNHEY and CDR2 SMNVEV (reference sequence). With 8 bases clipped from V and 6 bases from J, the junction kept 8 bases outside the gene matches.

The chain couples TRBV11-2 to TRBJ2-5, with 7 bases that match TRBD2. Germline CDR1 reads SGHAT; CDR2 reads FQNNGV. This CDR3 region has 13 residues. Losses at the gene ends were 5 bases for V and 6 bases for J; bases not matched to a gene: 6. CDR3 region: CASSPSGEKTQYF. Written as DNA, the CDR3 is TGTGCCAGCAGCCCCAGCGGGGAAAAGACCCAGTACTTC.

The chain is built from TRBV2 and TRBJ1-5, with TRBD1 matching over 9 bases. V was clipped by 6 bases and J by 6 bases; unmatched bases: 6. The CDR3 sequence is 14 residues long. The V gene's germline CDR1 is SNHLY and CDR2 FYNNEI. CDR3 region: CASSEGQGGQPQHF. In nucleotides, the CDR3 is TGTGCCAGCAGCGAGGGACAGGGCGGTCAGCCCCAGCATTTT.

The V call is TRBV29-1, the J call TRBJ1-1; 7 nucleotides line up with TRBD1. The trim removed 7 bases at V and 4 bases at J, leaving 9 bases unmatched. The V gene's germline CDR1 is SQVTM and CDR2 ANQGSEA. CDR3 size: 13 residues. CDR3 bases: TGCAGCGCCACGACAGGGTGGAGCACTGAAGCTTTCTTT. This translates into CSATTGWSTEAFF.